The 14 T cell receptor beta chains reported below all come from one sample, sequenced in a study of PD-1 blockade in mismatch repair-deficient tumors. Data came from immunoSEQ multiplex PCR; TCRdb stores just in-frame clones and leaves some out. The sample shows about 38,000 clones, approximately 84% of them seen only once. Sequenced material: peripheral blood, taken 76 weeks after starting pembrolizumab. These receptors were taken from an adult with mismatch repair-deficient cancer.

This clone was picked up a small number of times. The chain links TRBV30 to TRBJ1-1; D remains ambiguous. The CDR3 runs 12 residues. Trimming cost V 3 bases and J 5 bases, with 10 bases left between them. In germline, CDR1 is GTSNPN, CDR2 SVGIG (reference sequence). This CDR3 is CAWRRERTEAFF. CDR3 nucleotides: TGTGCCTGGAGACGGGAAAGAACTGAAGCTTTCTTT.

The chain employs TRBV10-3 and TRBJ1-1; TRBD1 matches at 7 bases. The J segment lost 3 bases and the V segment lost 8 bases, leaving 3 bases of the junction unmatched. This CDR3 is built from 12 residues. Germline loops: CDR1 ENHRY, CDR2 SYGVKD. The CDR3, as DNA: TGTGCCATCCATACAGGGGACACTGAAGCTTTCTTT. Translated: CAIHTGDTEAFF.

The chain has TRBV6-6 and TRBJ1-1; tentatively, D is TRBD1 (5 bases). Germline V gene data show CDR1 as MNHNY and CDR2 as SVGAGI (reference sequence). V lost 2 bases and J lost 0, with 7 bases in between. The CDR3 loop spans 14 amino acids. The CDR3 region has the DNA TGTGCCAGCAGTTACGGGACTGTGAACACTGAAGCTTTCTTT. Residues: CASSYGTVNTEAFF.

The V call is TRBV7-2, the J call TRBJ2-5; 13 positions match TRBD2. V lost 4 bases, J lost 5 bases, and 4 bases stayed unmatched. CDR1 is SGHTA and CDR2 is FQGNSA in the germline V gene. This CDR3 is 15 amino acids long. The CDR3 region has the DNA TGTGCCAGCAGCTCCGGACTAGCGGGAGTTGAGACCCAGTACTTC. Translated, it gives CASSSGLAGVETQYF.

The CDR3 region is CASSVGQVYNEQFF. CDR3 DNA: TGCGCCAGCAGCGTGGGACAGGTATACAATGAGCAGTTCTTC. This chain uses TRBV5-1 with TRBJ2-1; TRBD1 matches at 8 bases. V lost 4 bases and J lost 4; bases outside the gene matches: 4. Germline CDR1 and CDR2: SGHRS and YFSETQ. The CDR3 contains 14 residues.

The chain uses TRBV29-1 and TRBJ2-7, with TRBD2 as a possible D gene (5 bases). From germline, CDR1 is SQVTM and CDR2 ANQGSEA. This CDR3 has 12 amino acids. The germline V and J ends were trimmed by 7 bases and 3 bases, with 13 bases remaining between them. CDR3 nucleotides: TGCAGCGCCAACCGAGGGAACTACGAGCAGTACTTC. It encodes CSANRGNYEQYF.

This clone was detected once. This chain connects TRBV30 to TRBJ1-4; D is ambiguous. Germline V gene lookup returns CDR1 GTSNPN and CDR2 SVGIG (reference sequence). V lost 3 bases and J lost 8, with 7 bases in between. This CDR3 region has 11 residues. CDR3 in DNA: TGTGCCTGGAGGGGAGACGAAAAACTGTTTTTT. This encodes CAWRGDEKLFF.

The chain couples TRBV7-9 to TRBJ1-1, with 8 nucleotides matching TRBD1. From germline, CDR1 is SEHNR and CDR2 FQNEAQ (reference sequence). The CDR3 contains 18 residues. Trimming removed 2 bases from V and 0 bases from J; junction bases left unmatched: 11. The CDR3 spells CASSLSPARTGLNTEAFF. As DNA, the CDR3 is TGTGCCAGCAGCTTAAGCCCCGCAAGGACAGGGCTGAACACTGAAGCTTTCTTT.

The chain couples TRBV7-8 to TRBJ2-5, with TRBD2 identical over 8 bases. The CDR3 is 16 amino acids. The V segment lost 2 bases and the J segment 1 base; nucleotides outside the gene matches: 6. Per the germline V gene, CDR1 is SGHVS and CDR2 is FQNEAQ. The CDR3 spells CASSLNAGGIQETQYF. The CDR3 DNA sequence: TGTGCCAGCAGCTTAAACGCGGGAGGAATCCAAGAGACCCAGTACTTC.

The V call is TRBV5-6, the J call TRBJ1-5; D is undetermined. CDR3 size: 15 residues. Germline V gene data show CDR1 as SGHDT and CDR2 as YYEEEE. V gave up 4 bases and J gave up 1 base, with 12 bases separating them. The CDR3: CASSDRRVSNQPQHF. In DNA, the CDR3 is TGTGCCAGCAGCGACCGTCGGGTAAGCAATCAGCCCCAGCATTTT.

J is TRBJ2-3 and V is TRBV19; D is possibly TRBD2 (6 bases). The length of the CDR3 is 14 residues. V was clipped by 7 bases and J by 5 bases, with 16 bases between them. CDR1 is LNHDA, CDR2 SQIVND, per germline (reference sequence). In DNA form, the CDR3 reads TGTGCCAGTACCGACCGGGGGTTCGTAGATACGCAGTATTTT. Protein: CASTDRGFVDTQYF.

The J gene is TRBJ2-1, the V gene TRBV11-3; maybe TRBD2 (6 bases). This CDR3 spans 14 amino acids. Germline loops: CDR1 SGHNT, CDR2 YENEEA. Trimming took off 5 bases at V and 4 bases at J, with 12 bases between the two ends. CDR3 nucleotide sequence: TGTGCCAGCAGCGGAGCTAGCGAGTACAATGAGCAGTTCTTC. Translation gives CASSGASEYNEQFF.

The chain is built from TRBV5-1 and TRBJ1-5; D not certain. CDR1 is SGHRS and CDR2 is YFSETQ in the germline V gene. There are 14 residues in the CDR3. V gave up 8 bases and J gave up 0 bases, with 12 bases separating them. The CDR3 protein is CASKEGTSNQPQHF. CDR3 coding DNA: TGCGCCAGTAAAGAGGGAACTAGCAATCAGCCCCAGCATTTT. Looking up the rest from reference TRBV5-1 and TRBJ1-5 gives the full variable domain: KAGVTQTPRYLIKTRGQQVTLSCSPISGHRSVSWYQQTPGQGLQFLFEYFSETQRNKGNFPGRFSGRQFSNSRSEMNVSTLELGDSALYLCASKEGTSNQPQHFGDGTRLSIL.

V and J are TRBV27 and TRBJ1-2; D unclear. With 2 bases removed from V and 5 bases from J, the gap between germline ends came to 18 bases. This CDR3 has 16 residues. Germline V gene lookup returns CDR1 MNHEY and CDR2 SMNVEV (reference sequence). The CDR3, as DNA: TGTGCCAGCAGTTTAACCCCGGCGACCCTCCCGTATGGCTACACCTTC. It specifies CASSLTPATLPYGYTF.